This T cell receptor beta chain originates from a study of blood T cell repertoires in COVID-19. The CDR3 is 18 residues long. Germline values: CDR1 MGHRA, CDR2 YSYEKL. With V trimmed by 3 bases and J by 2 bases, 14 bases remained unmatched. Under the authors' procedure: Cell counts per sample came from amplifying reference gene primers. The protocol was immunoSEQ multiplex PCR, while the TCRdb copy is restricted to in-frame clones and leaves out a portion. V, J and clone size derive from that table, while D and trimming were established from the DNA sequence. Of about 430,000 clones listed, approximately 90% were seen once; the top ten hold 1.4% to 1.5%.

The V and J genes are TRBV4-1 and TRBJ1-2; 8 bases are shared with TRBD1. This TCR derives from a woman in her late teens or twenties who had been exposed to COVID-19. Material for sequencing was PBMCs or T cells enriched from blood (not recorded which). Here the CDR3 DNA reads TGCGCCAGCAGCCATGGTTCGGGAGGACAGGGACAAAACTATGGCTACACCTTC. Encoded protein: CASSHGSGGQGQNYGYTF.